The TCR beta chain described here comes from a study of cytomegalovirus exposure and HLA in healthy donors. As regards this clone: Its antigen is not known.

With 60 Vbeta and 13 Jbeta primers, the PCR was carried out. Authors' analysis steps: An analysis performed later counted roughly 80 million unique TCR beta chains (roughly 11 million of them shared). Some clones are missing from TCRdb's copy, which holds only in-frame ones; the method was immunoSEQ multiplex PCR. V, J and clone size are those of that table, while D and trimming were read from the DNA. The sample includes around 50,000 clones, 80% seen only once; the top ten take 8.1%. The ends were cut back, 6 bases at V and 3 bases at J, with 17 bases in the middle. Germline CDR1 LNHDA, CDR2 SQIVND (reference sequence). This CDR3 is built from 15 residues. Findings of the study overall: In a later analysis, HLA-associated beta chains showed higher expansion and lower generation probabilities than comparable chains. Researchers reported in a later analysis that a missense DCLRE1C variant was tied to TCR beta V- and J-gene trimming.

The V call is TRBV19, the J call TRBJ1-2, with a possible D match to TRBD1 (5 bases). The sequence came from a man aged 25-40 years in good health and CMV-seropositive. What was sequenced was PBMCs. The CDR3 DNA sequence: TGTGCCAGTAGGTCCTCGTCCAGGGCCTACTATGGCTACACCTTC. Translated: CASRSSSRAYYGYTF.